This TCR beta chain is from a study of blood T cell repertoires in COVID-19. V shed 7 bases and J shed 0 bases, with 13 bases lying between them. The CDR3 covers 13 residues. Germline V gene sequence: CDR1 SQVTM, CDR2 ANQGSEA. As handled by the study authors: Amplification from reference gene primers served as the basis for estimated nucleated cell counts. Some clones are missing from TCRdb's copy, which holds only in-frame ones; the method was immunoSEQ multiplex PCR. For V, J and clone size, that table is used; D and trimming come from the DNA. This repertoire shows about 200,000 clones, almost 90% found once; its top ten account for 0.62%.

The sample comprised peripheral blood. The chain uses TRBV29-1 and TRBJ2-7, with D tentatively TRBD1 (5 bases). This clonotype was obtained from a man aged 50 to 60 with acute or convalescent COVID-19. Here the CDR3 DNA reads TGCAGCGCCCTAACAGACAGCTCCTACGAGCAGTACTTC. The encoded protein is CSALTDSSYEQYF.